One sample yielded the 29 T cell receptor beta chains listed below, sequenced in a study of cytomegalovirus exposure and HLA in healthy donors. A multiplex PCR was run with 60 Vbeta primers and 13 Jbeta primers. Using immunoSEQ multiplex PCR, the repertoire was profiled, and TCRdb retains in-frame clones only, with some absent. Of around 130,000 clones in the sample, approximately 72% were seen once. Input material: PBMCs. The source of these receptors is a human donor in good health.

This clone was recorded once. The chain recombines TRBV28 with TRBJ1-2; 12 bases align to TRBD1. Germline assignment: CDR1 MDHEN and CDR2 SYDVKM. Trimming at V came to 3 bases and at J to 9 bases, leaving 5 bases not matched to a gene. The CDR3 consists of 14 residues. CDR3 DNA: TGTGCCAGCAGTTTCCCCGGGACAGGGGGCCGCTACACCTTC. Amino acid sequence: CASSFPGTGGRYTF.

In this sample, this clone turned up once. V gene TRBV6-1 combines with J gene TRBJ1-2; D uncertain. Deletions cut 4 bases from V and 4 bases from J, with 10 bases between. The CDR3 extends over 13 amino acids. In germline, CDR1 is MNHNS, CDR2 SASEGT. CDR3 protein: CASSAEVGYGYTF. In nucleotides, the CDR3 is TGTGCCAGCAGTGCCGAGGTTGGCTATGGCTACACCTTC.

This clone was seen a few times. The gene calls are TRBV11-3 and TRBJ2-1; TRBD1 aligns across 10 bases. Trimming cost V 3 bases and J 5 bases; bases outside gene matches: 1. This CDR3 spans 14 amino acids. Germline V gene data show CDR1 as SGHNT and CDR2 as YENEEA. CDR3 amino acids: CASSLGQGNNEQFF. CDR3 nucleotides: TGTGCCAGCAGCTTGGGACAGGGGAACAATGAGCAGTTCTTC.

CDR3 region: CASLTGTSGNTIYF. In DNA, the CDR3 is TGTGCCAGCCTCACAGGGACCTCTGGAAACACCATATATTTT. The chain uses TRBV28 and TRBJ1-3; D perhaps matches TRBD1 (6 bases). V lost 8 bases and J 0 bases, leaving 11 bases between the germline ends. Germline assignment: CDR1 MDHEN and CDR2 SYDVKM. The CDR3 sequence is 14 residues long.

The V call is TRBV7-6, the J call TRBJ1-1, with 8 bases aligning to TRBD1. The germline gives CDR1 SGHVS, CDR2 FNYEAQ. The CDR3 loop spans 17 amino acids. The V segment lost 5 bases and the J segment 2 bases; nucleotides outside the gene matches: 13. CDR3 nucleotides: TGTGCCAGCAGCGTAGGACAGGGAAAAAGACTAAACACTGAAGCTTTCTTT. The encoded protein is CASSVGQGKRLNTEAFF.

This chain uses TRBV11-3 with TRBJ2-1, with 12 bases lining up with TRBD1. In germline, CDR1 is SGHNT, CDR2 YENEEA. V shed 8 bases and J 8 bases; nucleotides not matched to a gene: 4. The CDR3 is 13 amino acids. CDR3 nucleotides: TGTGCCAGCGGCGGGACAGGGGGCGATGAGCAGTTCTTC. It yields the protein CASGGTGGDEQFF.

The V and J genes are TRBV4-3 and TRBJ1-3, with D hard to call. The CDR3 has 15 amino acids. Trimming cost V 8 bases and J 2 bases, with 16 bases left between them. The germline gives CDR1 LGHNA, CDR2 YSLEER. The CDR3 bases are TGCGCCAGCTCAGCGGACCCCAACCCTGGAAACACCATATATTTT. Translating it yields CASSADPNPGNTIYF.

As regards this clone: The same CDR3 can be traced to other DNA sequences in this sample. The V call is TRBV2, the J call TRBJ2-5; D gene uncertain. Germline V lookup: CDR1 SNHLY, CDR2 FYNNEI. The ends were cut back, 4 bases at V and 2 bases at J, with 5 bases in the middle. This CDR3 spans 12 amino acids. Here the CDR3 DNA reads TGTGCCAGCAGTGGACTGCAAGAGACCCAGTACTTC. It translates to CASSGLQETQYF.

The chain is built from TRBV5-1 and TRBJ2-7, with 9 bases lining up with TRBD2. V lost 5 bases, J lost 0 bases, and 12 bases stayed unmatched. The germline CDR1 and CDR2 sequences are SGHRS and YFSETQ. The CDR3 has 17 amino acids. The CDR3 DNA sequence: TGCGCCAGCAGGGGCGTTGCGGGAGGGATAAGCTCCTACGAGCAGTACTTC. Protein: CASRGVAGGISSYEQYF.

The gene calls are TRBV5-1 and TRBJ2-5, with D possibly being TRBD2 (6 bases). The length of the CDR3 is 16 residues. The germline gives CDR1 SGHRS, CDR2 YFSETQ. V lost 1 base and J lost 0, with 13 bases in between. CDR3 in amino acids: CASSLPGGVDQETQYF. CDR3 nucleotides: TGCGCCAGCAGCTTGCCCGGAGGGGTGGACCAAGAGACCCAGTACTTC. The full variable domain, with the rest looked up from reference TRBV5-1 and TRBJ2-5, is KAGVTQTPRYLIKTRGQQVTLSCSPISGHRSVSWYQQTPGQGLQFLFEYFSETQRNKGNFPGRFSGRQFSNSRSEMNVSTLELGDSALYLCASSLPGGVDQETQYFGPGTRLLVL.

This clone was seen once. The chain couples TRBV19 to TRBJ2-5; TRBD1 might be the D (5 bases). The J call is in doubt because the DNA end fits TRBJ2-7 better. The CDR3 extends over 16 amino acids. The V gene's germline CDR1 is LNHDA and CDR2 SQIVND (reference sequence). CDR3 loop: CASSHGTGVGIYEQYF. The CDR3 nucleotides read TGTGCCAGTAGCCACGGAACAGGAGTAGGAATCTACGAGCAGTACTTC.

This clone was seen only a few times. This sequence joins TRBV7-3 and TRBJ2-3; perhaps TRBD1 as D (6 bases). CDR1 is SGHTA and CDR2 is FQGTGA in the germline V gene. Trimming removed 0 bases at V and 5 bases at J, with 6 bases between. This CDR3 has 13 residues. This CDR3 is CASSLTQGDTQYF. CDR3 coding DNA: TGTGCCAGCAGCTTAACACAGGGAGATACGCAGTATTTT. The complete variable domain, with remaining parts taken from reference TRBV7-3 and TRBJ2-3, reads GAGVSQTPSNKVTEKGKYVELRCDPISGHTALYWYRQSLGQGPEFLIYFQGTGAADDSGLPNDRFFAVRPEGSVSTLKIQRTERGDSAVYLCASSLTQGDTQYFGPGTRLTVL.

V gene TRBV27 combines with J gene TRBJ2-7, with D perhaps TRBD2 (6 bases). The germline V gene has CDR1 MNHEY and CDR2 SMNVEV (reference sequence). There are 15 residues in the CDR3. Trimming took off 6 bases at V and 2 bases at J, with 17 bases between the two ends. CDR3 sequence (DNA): TGTGCCAGCAGAATACCCGGGACTCAACCCTACGAGCAGTACTTC. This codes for CASRIPGTQPYEQYF.

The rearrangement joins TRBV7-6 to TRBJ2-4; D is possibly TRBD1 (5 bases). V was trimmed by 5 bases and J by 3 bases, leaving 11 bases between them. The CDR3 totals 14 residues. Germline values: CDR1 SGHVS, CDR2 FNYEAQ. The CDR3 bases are TGTGCCAGCAGCGAAAGGGGATTCAAAAACATTCAGTACTTC. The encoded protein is CASSERGFKNIQYF.

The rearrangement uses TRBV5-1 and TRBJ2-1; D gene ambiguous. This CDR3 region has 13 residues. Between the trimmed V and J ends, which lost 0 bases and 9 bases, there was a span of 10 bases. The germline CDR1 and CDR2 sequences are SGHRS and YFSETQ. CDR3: CASSLGLGGEQFF. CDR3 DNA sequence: TGCGCCAGCAGCTTGGGTCTAGGCGGTGAGCAGTTCTTC.

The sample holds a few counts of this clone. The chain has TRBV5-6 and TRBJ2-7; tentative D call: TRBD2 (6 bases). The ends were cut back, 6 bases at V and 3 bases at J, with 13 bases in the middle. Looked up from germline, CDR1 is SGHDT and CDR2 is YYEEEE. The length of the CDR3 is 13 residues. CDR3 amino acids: CASKYGRNYEQYF. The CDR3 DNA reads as TGTGCCAGCAAATATGGGAGGAACTACGAGCAGTACTTC.

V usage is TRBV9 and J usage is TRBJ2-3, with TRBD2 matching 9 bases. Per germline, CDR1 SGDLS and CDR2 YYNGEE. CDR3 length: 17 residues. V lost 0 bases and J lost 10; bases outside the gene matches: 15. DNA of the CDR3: TGTGCCAGCAGCGTAGCCTCGTTTAGCGGGAGTCAGTCGGCGCAGTATTTT. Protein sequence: CASSVASFSGSQSAQYF.

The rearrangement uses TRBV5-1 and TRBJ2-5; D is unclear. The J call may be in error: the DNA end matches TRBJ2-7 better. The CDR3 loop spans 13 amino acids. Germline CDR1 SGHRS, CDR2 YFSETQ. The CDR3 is CASSTNSPYEQYF. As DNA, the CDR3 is TGCGCCAGCAGCACAAACAGCCCCTACGAGCAGTACTTC.

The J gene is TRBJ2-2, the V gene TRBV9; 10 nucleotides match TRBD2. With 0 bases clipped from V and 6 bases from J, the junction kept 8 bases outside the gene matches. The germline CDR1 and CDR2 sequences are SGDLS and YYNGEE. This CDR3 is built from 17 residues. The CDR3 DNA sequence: TGTGCCAGCAGCGTAGAACTAGCGGGGACCCGGTCCGGGGAGCTGTTTTTT. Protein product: CASSVELAGTRSGELFF.

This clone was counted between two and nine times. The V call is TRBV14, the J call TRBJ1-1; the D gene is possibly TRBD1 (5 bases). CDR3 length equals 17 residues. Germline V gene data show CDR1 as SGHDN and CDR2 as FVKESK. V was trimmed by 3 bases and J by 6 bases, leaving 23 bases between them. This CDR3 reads CASSHTRRGGDRSEAFF. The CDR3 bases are TGTGCCAGCAGCCACACCCGGCGGGGAGGGGACCGCTCTGAAGCTTTCTTT.

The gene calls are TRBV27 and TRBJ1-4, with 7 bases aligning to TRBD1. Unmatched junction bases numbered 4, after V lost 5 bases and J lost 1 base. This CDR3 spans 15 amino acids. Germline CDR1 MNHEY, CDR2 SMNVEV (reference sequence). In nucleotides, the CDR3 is TGTGCCAGCAGTACTCGGACAGGAACTAATGAAAAACTGTTTTTT. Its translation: CASSTRTGTNEKLFF.

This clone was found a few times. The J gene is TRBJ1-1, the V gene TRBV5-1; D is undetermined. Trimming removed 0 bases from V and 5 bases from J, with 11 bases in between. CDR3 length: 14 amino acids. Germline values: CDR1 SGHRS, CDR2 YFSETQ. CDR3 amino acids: CASSLVSRKTEAFF. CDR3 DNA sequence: TGCGCCAGCAGCTTGGTCTCTAGGAAGACTGAAGCTTTCTTT.

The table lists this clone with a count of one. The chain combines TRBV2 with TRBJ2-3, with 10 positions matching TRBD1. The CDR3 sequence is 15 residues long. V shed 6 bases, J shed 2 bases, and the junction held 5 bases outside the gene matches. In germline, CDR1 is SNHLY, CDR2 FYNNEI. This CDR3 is CASRGQGRDTDTQYF. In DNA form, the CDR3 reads TGTGCCAGCAGGGGACAGGGGAGGGACACAGATACGCAGTATTTT.

The CDR3 region has the DNA TGTGCCAGCAGCGTAGGTGTCGCGGGAGGGGGTCTAAACATTCAGTACTTC. Translation gives CASSVGVAGGGLNIQYF. The J gene is TRBJ2-4, the V gene TRBV9, with 9 bases lining up with TRBD2. In germline, CDR1 is SGDLS, CDR2 YYNGEE. The V segment lost 0 bases and the J segment 6 bases; nucleotides outside the gene matches: 10. The CDR3 is 17 residues long.

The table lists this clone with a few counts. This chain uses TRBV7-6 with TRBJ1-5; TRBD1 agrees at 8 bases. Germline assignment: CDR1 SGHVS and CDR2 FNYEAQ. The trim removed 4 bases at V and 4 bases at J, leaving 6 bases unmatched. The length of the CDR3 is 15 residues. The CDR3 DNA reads TGTGCCAGCAGCTCGCGACAGGGGCTGAATCAGCCCCAGCATTTT. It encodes CASSSRQGLNQPQHF. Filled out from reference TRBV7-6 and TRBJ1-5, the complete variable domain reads GAGVSQSPRYKVTKRGQDVALRCDPISGHVSLYWYRQALGQGPEFLTYFNYEAQQDKSGLPNDRFSAERPEGSISTLTIQRTEQRDSAMYRCASSSRQGLNQPQHFGDGTRLSIL.

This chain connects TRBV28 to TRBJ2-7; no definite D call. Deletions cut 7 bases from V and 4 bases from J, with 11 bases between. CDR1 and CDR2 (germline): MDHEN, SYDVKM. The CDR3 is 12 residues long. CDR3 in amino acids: CASTTDKYEQYF. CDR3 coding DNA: TGTGCCAGCACGACTGATAAATACGAGCAGTACTTC.

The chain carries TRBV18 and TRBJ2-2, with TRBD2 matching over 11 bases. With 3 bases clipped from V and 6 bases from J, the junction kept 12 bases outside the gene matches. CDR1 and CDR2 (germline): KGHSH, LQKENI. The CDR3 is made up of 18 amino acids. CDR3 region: CASSPRITSGSDPGELFF. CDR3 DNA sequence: TGTGCCAGCTCACCTCGGATAACTAGCGGGAGCGACCCCGGGGAGCTGTTTTTT.

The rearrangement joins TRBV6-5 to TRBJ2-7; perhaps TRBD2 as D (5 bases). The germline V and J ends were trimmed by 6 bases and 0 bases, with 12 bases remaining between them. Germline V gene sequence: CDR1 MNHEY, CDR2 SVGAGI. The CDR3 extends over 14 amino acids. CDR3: CASRAGSSSYEQYF. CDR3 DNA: TGTGCCAGCAGGGCGGGCAGCAGCTCCTACGAGCAGTACTTC.

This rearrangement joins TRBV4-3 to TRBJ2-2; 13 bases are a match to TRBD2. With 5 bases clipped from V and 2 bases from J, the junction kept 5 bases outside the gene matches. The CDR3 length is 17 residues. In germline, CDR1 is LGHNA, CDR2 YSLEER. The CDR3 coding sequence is TGCGCCAGCAGCTTCACTAGCGGGGGGGTTAACACCGGGGAGCTGTTTTTT. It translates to CASSFTSGGVNTGELFF.